The 10 T cell receptor beta chains below were found in one sample sequenced in a study of Graves' ophthalmopathy and Graves' hyperthyroidism. RNA transcripts provided the template for amplifying TCR beta CDR3 regions. Second-round multiplex PCR followed a first-round RT-PCR using HTBI primers. TCRdb ran MiXCR on the multiplex PCR reads and lists one entry per CDR3 protein. The repertoire holds fewer than 650,000 distinct CDR3 sequences, about 24% seen once, with approximately 6.9% in the top ten. The sequenced sample consisted of peripheral blood. Receptors were obtained from a woman aged 18-30 years with stable Graves' hyperthyroidism. Some clones in this sample may be carry-over from other donors' samples.

The table lists this clonotype with many counts. The chain has TRBV11-1 and TRBJ1-6; D uncertain. CDR3 length: 13 residues. Between the trimmed V and J ends, which lost 5 bases and 10 bases, there was a span of 12 bases. CDR1 and CDR2 (germline): SGHAT, FQDESV (reference sequence). This chain's CDR3 is CASSVYLASPLHF. As DNA, the CDR3 is TGTGCCAGCAGCGTTTACCTGGCATCACCCCTCCACTTT.

There are many counts of this clonotype. The chain couples TRBV4-1 to TRBJ2-5; unclear D gene. The CDR3 consists of 12 residues. The ends were cut back, 1 base at V and 7 bases at J, with 7 bases in the middle. CDR1 is MGHRA and CDR2 is YSYEKL in the germline V gene. The CDR3 here is CASSQVSGTQYF. CDR3 bases: TGCGCCAGCAGCCAAGTCTCGGGGACCCAGTACTTC.

This clonotype was counted ten times or more. This chain connects TRBV27 to TRBJ1-1, with D unclear. CDR3 size: 14 residues. The V gene's germline CDR1 is MNHEY and CDR2 SMNVEV (reference sequence). V lost 3 bases, J lost 1 base, and 9 bases lay in between. The CDR3 DNA reads TGTGCCAGCAGTTTCGCGGGTTGGAACACTGAAGCTTTCTTT. Translation gives CASSFAGWNTEAFF.

Ten or more counts support this clonotype. The V call is TRBV7-8, the J call TRBJ2-7, with 8 bases lining up with TRBD1. V trimming: 3 bases; J trimming: 3 bases; junction bases outside the gene matches: 7. The germline V gene encodes CDR1 SGHVS and CDR2 FQNEAQ. CDR3 length: 15 residues. The CDR3 sequence: CASSLDGTGDYEQYF. CDR3 bases: TGTGCCAGCAGCTTGGATGGGACAGGTGACTACGAGCAGTACTTC.

The sample holds many counts of this clonotype. The chain joins TRBV28 to TRBJ2-5; D possibly corresponds to TRBD2 (6 bases). V shed 6 bases and J shed 7 bases, with 6 bases lying between them. This CDR3 spans 10 amino acids. Germline CDR1 reads MDHEN; CDR2 reads SYDVKM. CDR3 DNA sequence: TGTGCCAGCAGCGGGAGGACCCAGTACTTC. Protein product: CASSGRTQYF. The complete variable domain, with remaining parts taken from reference TRBV28 and TRBJ2-5, reads DVKVTQSSRYLVKRTGEKVFLECVQDMDHENMFWYRQDPGLGLRLIYFSYDVKMKEKGDIPEGYSVSREKKERFSLILESASTNQTSMYLCASSGRTQYFGPGTRLLVL.

Many counts were recorded for this clonotype. The chain links TRBV15 to TRBJ2-7; no reliable D call. The CDR3 length is 12 residues. V lost 0 bases and J 6 bases, leaving 6 bases between the germline ends. In germline, CDR1 is LNHNV, CDR2 YYDKDF (reference sequence). CDR3 in amino acids: CATSREVGEQYF. CDR3 nucleotide sequence: TGTGCCACCAGCAGAGAGGTCGGCGAGCAGTACTTC. The variable domain in full, with the rest retrieved from reference TRBV15 and TRBJ2-7, is DAMVIQNPRYQVTQFGKPVTLSCSQTLNHNVMYWYQQKSSQAPKLLFHYYDKDFNNEADTPDNFQSRRPNTSFCFLDIRSPGLGDTAMYLCATSREVGEQYFGPGTRLTVT.

This clonotype was counted only a few times. This chain joins TRBV4-3 and TRBJ1-3; tentative D call: TRBD1 (5 bases). CDR3 size: 15 residues. Germline CDR1 reads LGHNA; CDR2 reads YSLEER. Trimming removed 4 bases from V and 2 bases from J, with 12 bases in between. The CDR3: CASSPNSGAGNTIYF. The CDR3 nucleotides read TGCGCCAGCAGCCCGAATTCGGGGGCTGGAAACACCATATATTTT.

Many counts were recorded for this clonotype. The V and J genes are TRBV20-1 and TRBJ1-5; TRBD1 might be the D (5 bases). This CDR3 is 15 amino acids long. Germline values: CDR1 DFQATT, CDR2 SNEGSKA (reference sequence). V shed 6 bases and J shed 1 base, with 16 bases lying between them. Here the CDR3 reads CSAIKDSSSNQPQHF. CDR3 in DNA: TGCAGTGCCATCAAAGACAGCTCCAGCAATCAGCCCCAGCATTTT.

This clonotype was counted ten times or more. The chain has TRBV30 and TRBJ2-2; no definite D call. Trimming left V 5 bases short and J 6 bases short, with 13 bases between. Looked up from germline, CDR1 is GTSNPN and CDR2 is SVGIG (reference sequence). CDR3 length equals 13 residues. The CDR3 protein is CAWGRIVAGELFF. CDR3 bases: TGTGCCTGGGGCCGTATAGTAGCCGGGGAGCTGTTTTTT.

The rearrangement uses TRBV29-1 and TRBJ1-3; D perhaps matches TRBD1 (6 bases). Germline CDR1 is SQVTM and CDR2 is ANQGSEA. The ends were cut back, 5 bases at V and 3 bases at J, with 11 bases in the middle. The CDR3 is made up of 13 amino acids. CDR3 nucleotide sequence: TGCAGCGTTATGACAGGTGATGGAAACACCATATATTTT. Encoded protein: CSVMTGDGNTIYF.